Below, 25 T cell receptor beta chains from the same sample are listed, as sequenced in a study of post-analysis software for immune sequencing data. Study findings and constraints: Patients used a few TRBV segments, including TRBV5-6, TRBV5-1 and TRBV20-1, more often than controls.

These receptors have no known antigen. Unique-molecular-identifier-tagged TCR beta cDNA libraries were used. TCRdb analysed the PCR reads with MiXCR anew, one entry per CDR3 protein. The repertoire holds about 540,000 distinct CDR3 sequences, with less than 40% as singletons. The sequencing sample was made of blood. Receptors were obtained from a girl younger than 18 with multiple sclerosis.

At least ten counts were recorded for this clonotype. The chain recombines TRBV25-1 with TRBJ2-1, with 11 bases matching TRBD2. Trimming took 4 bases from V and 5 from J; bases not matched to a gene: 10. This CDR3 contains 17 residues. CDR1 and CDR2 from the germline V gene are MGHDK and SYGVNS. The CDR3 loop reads CASSGEGSTSGDNEQFF. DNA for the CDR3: TGTGCCAGCAGTGGTGAGGGTTCGACTAGCGGGGACAATGAGCAGTTCTTC.

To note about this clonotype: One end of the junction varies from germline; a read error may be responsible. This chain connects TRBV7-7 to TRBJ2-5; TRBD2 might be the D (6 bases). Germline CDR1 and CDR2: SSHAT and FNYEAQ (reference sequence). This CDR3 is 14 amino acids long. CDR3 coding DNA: TGTGCTAGCAGCTCTTGGGGGGAGAGGGAGACCCAGTACTTC. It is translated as CASSSWGERETQYF.

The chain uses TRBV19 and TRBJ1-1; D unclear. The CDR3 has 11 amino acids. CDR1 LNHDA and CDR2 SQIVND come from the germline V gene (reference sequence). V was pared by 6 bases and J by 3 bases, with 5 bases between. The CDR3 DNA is TGTGCCAGTAGGGGTCACACTGAAGCTTTCTTT. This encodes CASRGHTEAFF.

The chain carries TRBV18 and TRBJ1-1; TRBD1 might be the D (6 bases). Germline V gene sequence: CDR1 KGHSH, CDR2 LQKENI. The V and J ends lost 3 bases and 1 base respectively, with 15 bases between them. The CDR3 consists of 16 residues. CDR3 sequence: CASSPSRGITNTEAFF. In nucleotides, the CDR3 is TGTGCCAGCTCACCTAGTAGGGGGATAACGAACACTGAAGCTTTCTTT.

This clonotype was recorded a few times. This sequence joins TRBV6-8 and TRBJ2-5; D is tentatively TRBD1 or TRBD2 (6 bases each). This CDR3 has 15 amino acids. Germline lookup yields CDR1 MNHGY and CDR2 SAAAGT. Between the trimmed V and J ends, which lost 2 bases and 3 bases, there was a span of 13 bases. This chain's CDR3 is CASSYVKRGEETQYF. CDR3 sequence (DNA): TGTGCCAGCAGTTACGTGAAGAGGGGGGAAGAGACCCAGTACTTC.

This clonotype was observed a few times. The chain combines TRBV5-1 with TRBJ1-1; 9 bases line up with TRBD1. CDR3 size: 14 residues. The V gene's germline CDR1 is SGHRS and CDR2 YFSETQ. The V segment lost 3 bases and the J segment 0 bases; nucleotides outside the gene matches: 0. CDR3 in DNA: TGCGCCAGCAGCTGGACAGGGGTGAACACTGAAGCTTTCTTT. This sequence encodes CASSWTGVNTEAFF.

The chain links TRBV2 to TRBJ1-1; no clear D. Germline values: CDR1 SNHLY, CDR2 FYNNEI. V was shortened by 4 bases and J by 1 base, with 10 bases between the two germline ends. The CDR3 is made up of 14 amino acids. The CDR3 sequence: CASSVGVRNTEAFF. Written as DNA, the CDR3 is TGTGCCAGCAGTGTTGGGGTTCGGAACACTGAAGCTTTCTTT.

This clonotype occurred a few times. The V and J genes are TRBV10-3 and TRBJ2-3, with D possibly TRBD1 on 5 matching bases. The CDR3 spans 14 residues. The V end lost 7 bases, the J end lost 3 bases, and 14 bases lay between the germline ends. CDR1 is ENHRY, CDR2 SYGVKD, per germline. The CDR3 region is CAIMGRKGTDTQYF. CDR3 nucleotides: TGTGCCATCATGGGTAGAAAGGGGACAGATACGCAGTATTTT.

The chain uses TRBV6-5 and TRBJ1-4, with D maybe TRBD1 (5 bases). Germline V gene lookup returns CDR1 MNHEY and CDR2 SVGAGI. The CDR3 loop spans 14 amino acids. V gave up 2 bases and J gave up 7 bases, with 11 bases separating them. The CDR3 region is CASSYERGSEKLFF. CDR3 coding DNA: TGTGCCAGCAGTTACGAGAGGGGTAGTGAAAAACTGTTTTTT.

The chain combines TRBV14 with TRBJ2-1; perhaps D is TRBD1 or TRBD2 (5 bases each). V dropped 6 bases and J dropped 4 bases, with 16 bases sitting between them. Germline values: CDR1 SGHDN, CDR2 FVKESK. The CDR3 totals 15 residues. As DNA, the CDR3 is TGTGCCAGCAGTCGTCTCCGGGACGTTTACAATGAGCAGTTCTTC. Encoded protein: CASSRLRDVYNEQFF.

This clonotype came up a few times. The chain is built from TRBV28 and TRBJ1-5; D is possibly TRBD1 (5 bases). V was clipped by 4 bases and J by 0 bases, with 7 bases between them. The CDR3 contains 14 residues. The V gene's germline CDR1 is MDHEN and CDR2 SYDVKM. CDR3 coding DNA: TGTGCCAGCAGTTCCGGACATAGCAATCAGCCCCAGCATTTT. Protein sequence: CASSSGHSNQPQHF. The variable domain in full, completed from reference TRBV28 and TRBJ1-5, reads DVKVTQSSRYLVKRTGEKVFLECVQDMDHENMFWYRQDPGLGLRLIYFSYDVKMKEKGDIPEGYSVSREKKERFSLILESASTNQTSMYLCASSSGHSNQPQHFGDGTRLSIL.

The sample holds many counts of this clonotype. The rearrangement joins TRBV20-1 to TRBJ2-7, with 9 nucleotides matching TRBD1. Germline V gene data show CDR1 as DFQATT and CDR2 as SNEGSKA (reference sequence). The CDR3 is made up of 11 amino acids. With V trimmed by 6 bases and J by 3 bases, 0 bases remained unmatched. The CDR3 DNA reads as TGCAGTGCGGGACAGGGCTACGAGCAGTACTTC. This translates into CSAGQGYEQYF.

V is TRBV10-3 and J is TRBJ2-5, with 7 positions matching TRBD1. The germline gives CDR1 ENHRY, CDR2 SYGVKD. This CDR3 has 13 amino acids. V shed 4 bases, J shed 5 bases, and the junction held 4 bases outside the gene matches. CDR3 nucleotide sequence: TGTGCCATCAGTGGAACGGACAGGGAGACCCAGTACTTC. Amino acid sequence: CAISGTDRETQYF.

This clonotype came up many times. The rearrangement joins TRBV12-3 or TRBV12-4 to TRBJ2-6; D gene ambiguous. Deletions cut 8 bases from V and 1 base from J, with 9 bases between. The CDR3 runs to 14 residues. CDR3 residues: CASSGLSGANVLTF. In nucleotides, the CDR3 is TGTGCCAGCTCCGGCCTGTCTGGGGCCAACGTCCTGACTTTC.

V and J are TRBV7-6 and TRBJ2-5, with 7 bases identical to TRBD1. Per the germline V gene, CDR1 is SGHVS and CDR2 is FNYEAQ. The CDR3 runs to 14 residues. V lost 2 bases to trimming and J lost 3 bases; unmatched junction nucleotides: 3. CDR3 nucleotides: TGTGCCAGCAGCTTAAGTACAGGGGAAGAGACCCAGTACTTC. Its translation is CASSLSTGEETQYF.

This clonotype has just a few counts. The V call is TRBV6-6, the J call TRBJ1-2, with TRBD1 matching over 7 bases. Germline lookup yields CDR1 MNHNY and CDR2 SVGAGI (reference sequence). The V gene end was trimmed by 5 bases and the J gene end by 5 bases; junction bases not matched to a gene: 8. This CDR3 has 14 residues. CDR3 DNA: TGTGCCAGCAGTATACAGGGGCGGGGATATGGCTACACCTTC. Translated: CASSIQGRGYGYTF.

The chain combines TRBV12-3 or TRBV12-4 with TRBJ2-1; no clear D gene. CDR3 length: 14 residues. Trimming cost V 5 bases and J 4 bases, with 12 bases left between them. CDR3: CASSTRGKYNEQFF. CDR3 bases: TGTGCCAGCAGTACCCGTGGGAAGTACAATGAGCAGTTCTTC.

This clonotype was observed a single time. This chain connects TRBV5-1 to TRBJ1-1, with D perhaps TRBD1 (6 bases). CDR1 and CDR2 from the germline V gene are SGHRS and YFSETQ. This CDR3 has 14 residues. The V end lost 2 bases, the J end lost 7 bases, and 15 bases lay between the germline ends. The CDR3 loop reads CASSFGTGRDEAFF. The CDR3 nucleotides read TGCGCCAGCAGCTTCGGCACAGGGAGGGATGAAGCTTTCTTT.

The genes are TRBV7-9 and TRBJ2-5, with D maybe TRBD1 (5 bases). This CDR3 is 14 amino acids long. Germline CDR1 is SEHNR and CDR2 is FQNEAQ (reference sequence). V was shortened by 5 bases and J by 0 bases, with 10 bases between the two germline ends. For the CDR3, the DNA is TGTGCCAGCAGCCCCGACAGTAACCAAGAGACCCAGTACTTC. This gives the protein CASSPDSNQETQYF.

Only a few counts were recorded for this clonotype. CDR3 residues: CASSPTGQNSYEQYF. The CDR3 DNA is TGTGCCAGCAGCCCTACAGGACAGAACTCCTACGAGCAGTACTTC. This sequence joins TRBV9 and TRBJ2-7, with a tentative D call TRBD1 (6 bases). V was pared by 4 bases and J by 0 bases, with 14 bases between. Germline CDR1 and CDR2: SGDLS and YYNGEE. The CDR3 has 15 residues.

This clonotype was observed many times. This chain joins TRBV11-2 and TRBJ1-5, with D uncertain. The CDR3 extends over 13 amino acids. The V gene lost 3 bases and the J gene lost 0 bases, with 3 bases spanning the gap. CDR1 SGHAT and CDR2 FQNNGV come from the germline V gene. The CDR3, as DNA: TGTGCCAGCAGCTTGTTTAGCAATCAGCCCCAGCATTTT. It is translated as CASSLFSNQPQHF.

The CDR3 DNA is TGTGCCAGCAGCTTAGTAGGGCAGTTCGGAAAGGAAGAGTACTTC. Its protein is CASSLVGQFGKEEYF. The chain couples TRBV7-9 to TRBJ2-7; D ambiguous. The V gene lost 1 base and the J gene lost 11 bases, with 21 bases spanning the gap. This CDR3 is built from 15 residues. Germline values: CDR1 SEHNR, CDR2 FQNEAQ (reference sequence). Together with reference TRBV7-9 and TRBJ2-7, the CDR3 gives the full variable domain: DTGVSQNPRHKITKRGQNVTFRCDPISEHNRLYWYRQTLGQGPEFLTYFQNEAQLEKSRLLSDRFSAERPKGSFSTLEIQRTEQGDSAMYLCASSLVGQFGKEEYFGPGTRLTVT.

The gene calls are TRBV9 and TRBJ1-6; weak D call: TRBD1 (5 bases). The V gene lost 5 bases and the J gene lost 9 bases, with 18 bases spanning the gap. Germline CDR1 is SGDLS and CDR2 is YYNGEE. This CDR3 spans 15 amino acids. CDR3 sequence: CASSRRTGLSSPLHF. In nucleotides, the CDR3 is TGTGCCAGCAGTAGAAGAACAGGATTGAGTTCACCCCTCCACTTT. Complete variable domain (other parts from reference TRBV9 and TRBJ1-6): DSGVTQTPKHLITATGQRVTLRCSPRSGDLSVYWYQQSLDQGLQFLIQYYNGEERAKGNILERFSAQQFPDLHSELNLSSLELGDSALYFCASSRRTGLSSPLHFGNGTRLTVT.

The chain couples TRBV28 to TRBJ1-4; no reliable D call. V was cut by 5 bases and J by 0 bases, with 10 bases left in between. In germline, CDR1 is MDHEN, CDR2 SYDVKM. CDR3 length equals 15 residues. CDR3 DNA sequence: TGTGCCAGCAGTGAAAGGAGCACAACTAATGAAAAACTGTTTTTT. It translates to CASSERSTTNEKLFF.

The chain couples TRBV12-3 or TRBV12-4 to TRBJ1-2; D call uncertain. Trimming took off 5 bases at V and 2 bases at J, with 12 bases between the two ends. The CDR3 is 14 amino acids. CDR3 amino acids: CASSKRSLNYGYTF. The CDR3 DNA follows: TGTGCCAGCAGTAAGCGGAGCCTCAACTATGGCTACACCTTC.